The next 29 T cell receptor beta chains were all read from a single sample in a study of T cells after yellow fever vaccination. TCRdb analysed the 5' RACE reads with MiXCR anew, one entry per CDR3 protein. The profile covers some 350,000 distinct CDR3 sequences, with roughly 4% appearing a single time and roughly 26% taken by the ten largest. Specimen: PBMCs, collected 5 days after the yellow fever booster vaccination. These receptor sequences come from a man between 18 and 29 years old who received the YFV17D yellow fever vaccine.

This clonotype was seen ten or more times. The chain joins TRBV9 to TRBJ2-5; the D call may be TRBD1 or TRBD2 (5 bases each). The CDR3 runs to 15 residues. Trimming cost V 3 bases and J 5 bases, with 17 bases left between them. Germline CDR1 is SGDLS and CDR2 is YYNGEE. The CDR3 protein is CASSGYGTGGETQYF. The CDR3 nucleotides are TGTGCCAGCAGCGGATACGGGACGGGCGGTGAGACCCAGTACTTC.

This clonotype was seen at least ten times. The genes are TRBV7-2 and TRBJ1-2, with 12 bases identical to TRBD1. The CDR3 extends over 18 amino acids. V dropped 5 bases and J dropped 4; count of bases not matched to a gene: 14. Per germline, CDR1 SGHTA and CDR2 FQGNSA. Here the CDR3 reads CASSHGDRGRMLVYGYTF. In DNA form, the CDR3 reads TGTGCCAGCAGCCACGGGGACAGGGGGCGGATGTTGGTCTATGGCTACACCTTC.

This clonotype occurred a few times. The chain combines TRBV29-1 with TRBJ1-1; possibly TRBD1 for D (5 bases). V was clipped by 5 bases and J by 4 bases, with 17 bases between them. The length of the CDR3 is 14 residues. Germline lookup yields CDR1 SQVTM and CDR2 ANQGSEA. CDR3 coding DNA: TGCAGCGTTTACGGATCGGGGGGATTCACTGAAGCTTTCTTT. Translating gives CSVYGSGGFTEAFF.

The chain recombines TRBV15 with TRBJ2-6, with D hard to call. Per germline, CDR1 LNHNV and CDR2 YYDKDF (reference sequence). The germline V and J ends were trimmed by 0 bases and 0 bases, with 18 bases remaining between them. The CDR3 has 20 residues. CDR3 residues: CATSRDLWAKDASGANVLTF. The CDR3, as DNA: TGTGCCACCAGCAGAGATTTGTGGGCGAAGGATGCCTCTGGGGCCAACGTCCTGACTTTC.

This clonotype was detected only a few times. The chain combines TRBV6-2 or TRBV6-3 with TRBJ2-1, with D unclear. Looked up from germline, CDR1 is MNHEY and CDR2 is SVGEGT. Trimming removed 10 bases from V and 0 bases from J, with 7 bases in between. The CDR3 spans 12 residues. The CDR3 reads CATRSSYNEQFF. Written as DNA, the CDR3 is TGTGCCACCAGGAGCTCCTACAATGAGCAGTTCTTC.

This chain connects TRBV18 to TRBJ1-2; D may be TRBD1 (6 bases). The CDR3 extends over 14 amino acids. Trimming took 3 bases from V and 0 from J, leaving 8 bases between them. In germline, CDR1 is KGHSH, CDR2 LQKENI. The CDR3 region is CASSPGATNYGYTF. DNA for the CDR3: TGTGCCAGCTCACCGGGGGCAACTAACTATGGCTACACCTTC.

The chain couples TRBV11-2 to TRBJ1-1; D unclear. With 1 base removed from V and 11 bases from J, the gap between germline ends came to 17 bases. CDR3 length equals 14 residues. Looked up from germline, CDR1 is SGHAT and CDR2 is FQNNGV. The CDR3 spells CASSLALMGAGAFF. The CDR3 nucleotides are TGTGCCAGCAGCTTAGCTCTTATGGGCGCGGGGGCTTTCTTT. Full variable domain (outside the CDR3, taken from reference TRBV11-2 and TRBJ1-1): EAGVAQSPRYKIIEKRQSVAFWCNPISGHATLYWYQQILGQGPKLLIQFQNNGVVDDSQLPKDRFSAERLKGVDSTLKIQPAKLEDSAVYLCASSLALMGAGAFFGQGTRLTVV.

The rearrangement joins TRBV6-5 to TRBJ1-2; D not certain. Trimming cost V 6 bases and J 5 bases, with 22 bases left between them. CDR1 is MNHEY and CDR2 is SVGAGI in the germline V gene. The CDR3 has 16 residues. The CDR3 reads CASSSPPGSLEYGYTF. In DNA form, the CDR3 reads TGTGCCAGCAGCTCCCCCCCGGGCAGCCTGGAGTATGGCTACACCTTC.

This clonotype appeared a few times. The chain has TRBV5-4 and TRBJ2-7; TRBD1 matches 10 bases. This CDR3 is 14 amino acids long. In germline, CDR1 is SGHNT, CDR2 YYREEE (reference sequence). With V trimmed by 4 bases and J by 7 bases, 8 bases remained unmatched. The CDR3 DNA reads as TGTGCCAGCAGCCTAGACAGGGGGCTGTGGGAGCAGTACGTC. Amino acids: CASSLDRGLWEQYV.

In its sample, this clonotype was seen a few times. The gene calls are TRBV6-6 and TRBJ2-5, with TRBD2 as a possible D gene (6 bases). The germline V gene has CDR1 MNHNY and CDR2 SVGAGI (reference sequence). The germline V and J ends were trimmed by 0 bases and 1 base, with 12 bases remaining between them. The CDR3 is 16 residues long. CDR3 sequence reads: CASSYSAERVQETQYF. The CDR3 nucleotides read TGTGCCAGCAGTTACTCCGCGGAGCGGGTCCAAGAGACCCAGTACTTC.

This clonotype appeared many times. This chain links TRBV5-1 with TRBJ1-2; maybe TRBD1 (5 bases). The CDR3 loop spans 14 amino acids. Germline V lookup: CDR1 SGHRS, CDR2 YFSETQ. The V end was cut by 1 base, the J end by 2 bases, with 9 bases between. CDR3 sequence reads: CASSLSPGNYGYTF. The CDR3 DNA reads TGCGCCAGCAGCTTGTCCCCAGGGAACTATGGCTACACCTTC.

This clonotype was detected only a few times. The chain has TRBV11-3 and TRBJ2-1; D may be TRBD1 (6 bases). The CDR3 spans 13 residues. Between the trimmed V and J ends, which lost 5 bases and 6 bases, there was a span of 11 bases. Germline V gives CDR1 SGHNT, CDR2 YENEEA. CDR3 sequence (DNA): TGTGCCAGCAGCCGGGACATCGGCAATGAGCAGTTCTTC. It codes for CASSRDIGNEQFF.

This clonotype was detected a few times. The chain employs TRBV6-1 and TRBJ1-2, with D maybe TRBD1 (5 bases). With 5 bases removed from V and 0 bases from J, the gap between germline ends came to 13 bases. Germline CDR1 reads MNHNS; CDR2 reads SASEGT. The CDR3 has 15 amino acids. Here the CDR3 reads CASSWDRGSNYGYTF. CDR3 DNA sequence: TGTGCCAGCAGTTGGGACCGAGGCTCTAACTATGGCTACACCTTC.

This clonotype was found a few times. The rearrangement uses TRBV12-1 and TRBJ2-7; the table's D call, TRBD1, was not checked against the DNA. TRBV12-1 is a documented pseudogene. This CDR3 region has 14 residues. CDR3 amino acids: CASSFAGQGIEQYV. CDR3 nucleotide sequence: TGTGCCAGCAGCTTTGCAGGACAGGGGATCGAGCAGTACGTC.

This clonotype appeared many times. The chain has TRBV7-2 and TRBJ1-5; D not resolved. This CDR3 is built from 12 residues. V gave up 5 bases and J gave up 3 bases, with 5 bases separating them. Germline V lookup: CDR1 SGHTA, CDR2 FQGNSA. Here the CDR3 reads CASSIYNQPQHF. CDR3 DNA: TGTGCCAGCAGCATCTACAATCAGCCCCAGCATTTT. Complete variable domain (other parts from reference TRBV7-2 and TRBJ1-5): GAGVSQSPSNKVTEKGKDVELRCDPISGHTALYWYRQSLGQGLEFLIYFQGNSAPDKSGLPSDRFSAERTGGSVSTLTIQRTQQEDSAVYLCASSIYNQPQHFGDGTRLSIL.

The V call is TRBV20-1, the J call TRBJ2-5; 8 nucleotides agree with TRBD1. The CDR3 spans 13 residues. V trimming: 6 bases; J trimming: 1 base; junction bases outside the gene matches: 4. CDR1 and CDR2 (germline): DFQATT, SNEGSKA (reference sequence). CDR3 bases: TGCAGTGCCCCTGGACAGGGCCAAGAGACCCAGTACTTC. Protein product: CSAPGQGQETQYF.

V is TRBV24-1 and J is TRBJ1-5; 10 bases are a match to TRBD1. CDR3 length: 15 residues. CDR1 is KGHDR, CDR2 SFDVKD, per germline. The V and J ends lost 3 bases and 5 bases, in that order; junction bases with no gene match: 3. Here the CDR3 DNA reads TGTGCCACCAGTGATCCTGGGACAGGGGATCAGCCCCAGCATTTT. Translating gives CATSDPGTGDQPQHF.

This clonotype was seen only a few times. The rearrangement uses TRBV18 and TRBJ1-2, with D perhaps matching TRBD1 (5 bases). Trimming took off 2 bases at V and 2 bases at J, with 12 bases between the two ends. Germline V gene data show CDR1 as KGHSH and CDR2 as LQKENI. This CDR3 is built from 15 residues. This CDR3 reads CASSPEGSKNYGYTF. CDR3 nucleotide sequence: TGTGCCAGCTCACCAGAGGGGTCGAAGAACTATGGCTACACCTTC.

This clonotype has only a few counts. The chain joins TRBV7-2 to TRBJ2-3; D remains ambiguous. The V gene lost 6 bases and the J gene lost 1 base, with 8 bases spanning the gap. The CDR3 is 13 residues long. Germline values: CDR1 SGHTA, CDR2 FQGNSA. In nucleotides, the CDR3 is TGTGCCAGCAGGTCGGGCGGCACAGATACGCAGTATTTT. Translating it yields CASRSGGTDTQYF.

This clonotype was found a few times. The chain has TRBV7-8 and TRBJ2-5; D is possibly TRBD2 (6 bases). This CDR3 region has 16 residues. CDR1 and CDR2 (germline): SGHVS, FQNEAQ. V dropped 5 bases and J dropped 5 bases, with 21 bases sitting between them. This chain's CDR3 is CASSHSGEGPWETQYF. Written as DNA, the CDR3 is TGTGCCAGCAGCCATAGCGGCGAAGGACCCTGGGAGACCCAGTACTTC. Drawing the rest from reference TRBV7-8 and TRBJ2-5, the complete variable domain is GAGVSQSPRYKVAKRGQDVALRCDPISGHVSLFWYQQALGQGPEFLTYFQNEAQLDKSGLPSDRFFAERPEGSVSTLKIQRTQQEDSAVYLCASSHSGEGPWETQYFGPGTRLLVL.

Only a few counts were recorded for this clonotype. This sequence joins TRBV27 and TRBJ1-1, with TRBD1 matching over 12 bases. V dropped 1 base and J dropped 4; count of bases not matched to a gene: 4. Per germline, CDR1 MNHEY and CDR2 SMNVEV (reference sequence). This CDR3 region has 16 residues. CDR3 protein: CASSLYGTGGITEAFF. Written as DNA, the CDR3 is TGTGCCAGCAGTTTATATGGGACAGGGGGCATCACTGAAGCTTTCTTT.

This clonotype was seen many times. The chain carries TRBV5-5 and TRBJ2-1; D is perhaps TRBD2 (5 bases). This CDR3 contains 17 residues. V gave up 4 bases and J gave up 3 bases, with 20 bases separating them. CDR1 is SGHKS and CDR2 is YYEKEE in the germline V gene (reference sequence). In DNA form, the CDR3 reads TGTGCCAGCAGCGCTAATAGGGCTAGCCGGCTCTACAATGAGCAGTTCTTC. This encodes CASSANRASRLYNEQFF.

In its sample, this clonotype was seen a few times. The CDR3 here is CASSWDSSYEQYV. In DNA form, the CDR3 reads TGTGCCAGCAGCTGGGACAGCTCCTACGAGCAGTACGTC. This chain uses TRBV5-4 with TRBJ2-7; TRBD1 matches at 7 bases. The trim removed 3 bases at V and 0 bases at J, leaving 0 bases unmatched. Germline CDR1 reads SGHNT; CDR2 reads YYREEE (reference sequence). The CDR3 is 13 residues long.

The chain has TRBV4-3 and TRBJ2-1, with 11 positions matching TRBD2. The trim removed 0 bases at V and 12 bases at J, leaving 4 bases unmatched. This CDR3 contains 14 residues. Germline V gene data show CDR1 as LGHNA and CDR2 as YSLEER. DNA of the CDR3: TGCGCCAGCAGCCAAGAGACGGGACTAGCGGTGCAGTTCTTC. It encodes CASSQETGLAVQFF.

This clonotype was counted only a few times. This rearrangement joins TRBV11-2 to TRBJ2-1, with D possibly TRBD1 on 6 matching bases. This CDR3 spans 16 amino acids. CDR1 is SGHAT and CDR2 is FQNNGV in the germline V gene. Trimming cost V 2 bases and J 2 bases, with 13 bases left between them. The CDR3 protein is CASSLSFWGPYNEQFF. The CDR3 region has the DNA TGTGCCAGCAGCTTATCATTTTGGGGGCCCTACAATGAGCAGTTCTTC. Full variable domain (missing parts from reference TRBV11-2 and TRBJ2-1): EAGVAQSPRYKIIEKRQSVAFWCNPISGHATLYWYQQILGQGPKLLIQFQNNGVVDDSQLPKDRFSAERLKGVDSTLKIQPAKLEDSAVYLCASSLSFWGPYNEQFFGPGTRLTVL.

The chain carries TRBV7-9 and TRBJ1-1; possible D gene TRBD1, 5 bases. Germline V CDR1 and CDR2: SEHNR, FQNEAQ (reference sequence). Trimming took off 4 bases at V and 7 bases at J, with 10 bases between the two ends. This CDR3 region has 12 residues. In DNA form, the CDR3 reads TGTGCCAGCAGCTCGGGGACTCTTGAAGCTTTCTTT. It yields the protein CASSSGTLEAFF.

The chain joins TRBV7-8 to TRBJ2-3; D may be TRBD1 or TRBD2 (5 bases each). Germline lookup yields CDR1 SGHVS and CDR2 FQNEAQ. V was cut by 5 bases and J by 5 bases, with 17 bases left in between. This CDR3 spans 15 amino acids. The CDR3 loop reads CASSPRVASGDTQYF. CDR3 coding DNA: TGTGCCAGCAGCCCCAGGGTAGCGTCCGGAGATACGCAGTATTTT. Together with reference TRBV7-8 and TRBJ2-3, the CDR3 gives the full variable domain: GAGVSQSPRYKVAKRGQDVALRCDPISGHVSLFWYQQALGQGPEFLTYFQNEAQLDKSGLPSDRFFAERPEGSVSTLKIQRTQQEDSAVYLCASSPRVASGDTQYFGPGTRLTVL.

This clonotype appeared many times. The CDR3 DNA reads TGTGCCAGCACCAATACAGGAGGAGAGACCCAGTACTTC. This codes for CASTNTGGETQYF. The chain recombines TRBV6-5 with TRBJ2-5; D is tentatively TRBD1 or TRBD2 (5 bases each). The CDR3 length is 13 residues. V dropped 7 bases and J dropped 4 bases, with 13 bases sitting between them. Germline values: CDR1 MNHEY, CDR2 SVGAGI.

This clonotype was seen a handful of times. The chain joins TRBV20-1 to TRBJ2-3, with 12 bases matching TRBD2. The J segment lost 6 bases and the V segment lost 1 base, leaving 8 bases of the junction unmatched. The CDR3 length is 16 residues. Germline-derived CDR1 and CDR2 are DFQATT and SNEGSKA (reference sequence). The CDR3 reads CSARVWTSGDWDTQYF. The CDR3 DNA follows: TGCAGTGCTAGAGTTTGGACTAGCGGGGATTGGGATACGCAGTATTTT.